Listed below are T cell receptor beta chains from one sample, sequenced in a study of OX40 agonist ivuxolimab in advanced cancers. Clones were sequenced by immunoSEQ multiplex PCR, and TCRdb holds only the in-frame ones, with some missing. The table lists more than 50,000 clones, about 90% of them singletons. Here the sequenced sample was CD4+ or CD8+ T cells sorted from blood, taken in a trial of the OX40 agonist ivuxolimab. The origin of the receptors is an adult with an advanced solid tumor such as melanoma, head and neck, liver or kidney cancer. CDR3s leave out the opening cysteine and the closing phenylalanine or tryptophan. The D gene is left open where the match is weak.

NA | TRBJ2-5 | TRBV2 | ASSEAHQGPRETQY
TRBD1 | TRBJ1-3 | TRBV7-2 | ASSLEGQFYSGNTIY
NA | TRBJ1-2 | TRBV6-1 | ASSEEGTASGYT
NA | TRBJ1-5 | TRBV30 | AWTAGTARNQPQH
TRBD2 | TRBJ2-3 | TRBV19 | ASSRGLAGTQGTQY
NA | TRBJ2-7 | TRBV11-2 | ASSLVQGAYEQY
NA | TRBJ2-3 | TRBV6-5 | ASSYSGSADTQY
TRBD2 | TRBJ2-1 | TRBV7-9 | ASSFEAGPPF
NA | TRBJ2-5 | TRBV7-2 | ASSLRDSRQTQY
NA | TRBJ1-5 | TRBV21-1 | ASSKRGHSNQPQH
NA | TRBJ2-2 | TRBV9 | ASSVVQGGTGELF
NA | TRBJ1-1 | TRBV29-1 | SVDGRAGREGEAF
NA | TRBJ1-1 | TRBV10-3 | AISGGNTEAF
NA | TRBJ2-3 | TRBV2 | ASSEETGTDSTDTQY
NA | TRBJ2-2 | TRBV2 | ASTLVTPGRGVNTGELF
NA | TRBJ1-2 | TRBV30 | AFAPLGHNYGYT
TRBD2 | TRBJ2-1 | TRBV4-1 | ASSQNGLAAYNEQF
TRBD1 | TRBJ1-4 | TRBV10-1 | ASSESGTGGEKLF
NA | TRBJ2-3 | TRBV7-9 | ASSSLRQGGLTDTQY
NA | TRBJ2-1 | TRBV7-2 | ASSLGTEQF
NA | TRBJ1-2 | TRBV5-1 | ASSLADWTSGYT
TRBD1 | TRBJ1-4 | TRBV6-6 | ASRRQGGEKLF
NA | TRBJ1-3 | TRBV18 | ASSPPRHQNFSGNTIY
TRBD2 | TRBJ2-2 | TRBV4-3 | ASSLGGTNGELF
TRBD2 | TRBJ2-1 | TRBV4-1 | ASSQEYSGGANEQF
TRBD1 | TRBJ2-3 | TRBV19 | ASSGGGTGGLADTQY
NA | TRBJ1-1 | TRBV7-3 | ASRQNAGQMNTEAF
NA | TRBJ1-4 | TRBV10-3 | AISDPGQGNEKLF
NA | TRBJ1-2 | TRBV7-8 | ASSLAPRGPLVGYGYT
TRBD1 | TRBJ2-5 | TRBV7-2 | ASSRRTGAETQY
TRBD1 | TRBJ2-5 | TRBV5-1 | ASSYQGASETQY
NA | TRBJ1-1 | TRBV7-3 | ASSLRARTEAF
NA | TRBJ2-5 | TRBV5-1 | ASSFRGKETQY
NA | TRBJ1-1 | TRBV7-8 | ASSLAGLFAF
NA | TRBJ2-2 | TRBV30 | AWRATGTETGELF
NA | TRBJ2-2 | TRBV29-1 | SVTENTGELF
NA | TRBJ2-5 | TRBV9 | ASSVGTVQETQY
TRBD1 | TRBJ2-1 | TRBV2 | ASSVGTGRVNEQF
NA | TRBJ2-5 | TRBV10-3 | AISVNQGETQY
NA | TRBJ2-3 | TRBV7-3 | ASSSDPTDTQY
TRBD1 | TRBJ2-3 | TRBV19 | ASSMDRGGTDTQY
NA | TRBJ2-1 | TRBV7-2 | ASSTPSSMAIYNEQF
NA | TRBJ1-2 | TRBV2 | ANPEGTPNYGYT
TRBD1 | TRBJ1-1 | TRBV30 | AWSTGALYLATEAF
TRBD1 | TRBJ1-6 | TRBV5-5 | ASSNGQGANSPLH
NA | TRBJ2-3 | TRBV5-4 | ASSLLRGSAGTDTQY